This T cell receptor (beta chain) was sequenced for a study of CD8 T cells in Susac syndrome. This clonotype appeared a single time. Trimming shortened V by 10 bases and J by 7 bases, and 23 bases separated the two germline ends. This CDR3 has 14 residues. The germline CDR1 and CDR2 sequences are SEHNR and FQNEAQ (reference sequence). A quantity of about 0.5 to 1 ug RNA underwent reverse transcription using random hexamers. TCRdb reprocessed the immunoSEQ multiplex PCR reads via MiXCR and lists one record per CDR3 protein. The data contain roughly 140,000 distinct CDR3 sequences, 94% of them seen just once; the ten biggest clones take up approximately 0.25%. TCR beta was sequenced from blood CD8+ and CD4+ T cells. Controls matched for age and sex were healthy donors.

V and J are TRBV7-9 and TRBJ2-7; possibly TRBD2 for D (6 bases). The sample was CD8+ T cells from PBMCs. The source is a human donor in good health. Here the CDR3 DNA reads TGTGCCACCCTCCCCGCGGGGCCGCGGACGGAGCAGTACTTC. Translated, it gives CATLPAGPRTEQYF.